The present T cell receptor (beta chain) was sequenced within a study of spatial heterogeneity in lung cancer. TCRdb redid the calling of the 5' RACE reads with MiXCR, one entry per CDR3 protein. The sample lists approximately 41,000 distinct CDR3 sequences, roughly 10% occurring once. Germline loops: CDR1 GTSNPN, CDR2 SVGIG (reference sequence). This CDR3 has 19 residues. V lost 1 base to trimming and J lost 2 bases; unmatched junction nucleotides: 18. Time point of the sample: blood at routine non-recurrence follow-up after resection. This sample comprised PBMCs, obtained at follow-up. V is TRBV30 and J is TRBJ1-2, with TRBD1 identical over 8 bases. The receptor was derived from a female donor with early-stage non-small cell lung cancer. The CDR3 is CAWSALSRGPGVKNYGYTF. The CDR3 nucleotides read TGTGCCTGGAGTGCCCTGTCCAGGGGGCCAGGAGTGAAGAACTATGGCTACACCTTC. Looking up the rest from reference TRBV30 and TRBJ1-2 gives the full variable domain: SQTIHQWPATLVQPVGSPLSLECTVEGTSNPNLYWYRQAAGRGLQLLFYSVGIGQISSEVPQNLSASRPQDRQFILSSKKLLLSDSGFYLCAWSALSRGPGVKNYGYTFGSGTRLTVV.